This record covers a single T cell receptor beta chain. The data originate from a study of T cell responses to AZD1222 COVID-19 vaccine. CDR3 length: 13 amino acids. Trimming took 5 bases from V and 2 from J, leaving 9 bases between them. Germline values: CDR1 SEHNR, CDR2 FQNEAQ (reference sequence). Some clones are missing from TCRdb's copy, which holds only in-frame ones; the method was immunoSEQ multiplex PCR. Here the sample spans 100,000 to 150,000 clones, about 89% being singletons. This clonotype originated in an adult in good health. This rearrangement joins TRBV7-9 to TRBJ1-2, with D perhaps TRBD1 (5 bases). This sample comprised peripheral blood, obtained on day 0 of AZD1222 vaccination. CDR3 loop: CASSRGQNYGYTF. The CDR3 coding sequence is TGTGCCAGCAGCCGCGGACAAAACTATGGCTACACCTTC.